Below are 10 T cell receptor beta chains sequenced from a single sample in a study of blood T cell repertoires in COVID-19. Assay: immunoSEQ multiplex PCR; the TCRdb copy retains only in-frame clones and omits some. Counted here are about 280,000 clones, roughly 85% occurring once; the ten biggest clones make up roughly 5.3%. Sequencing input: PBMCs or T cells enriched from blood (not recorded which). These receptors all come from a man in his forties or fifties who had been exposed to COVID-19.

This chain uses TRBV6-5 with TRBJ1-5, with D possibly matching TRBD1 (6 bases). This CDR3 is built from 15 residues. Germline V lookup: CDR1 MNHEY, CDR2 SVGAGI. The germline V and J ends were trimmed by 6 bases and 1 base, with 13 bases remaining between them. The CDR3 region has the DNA TGTGCCAGCAGCCCAATGACAGGAAGCAATCAGCCCCAGCATTTT. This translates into CASSPMTGSNQPQHF.

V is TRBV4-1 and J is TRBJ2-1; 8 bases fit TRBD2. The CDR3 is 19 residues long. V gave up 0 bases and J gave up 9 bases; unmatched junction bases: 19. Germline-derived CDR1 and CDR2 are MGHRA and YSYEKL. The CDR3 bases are TGCGCCAGCAGCCAAGATCTCCTGACATATAGCGGGGCAGACCTTGAGCAGTTCTTC. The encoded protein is CASSQDLLTYSGADLEQFF.

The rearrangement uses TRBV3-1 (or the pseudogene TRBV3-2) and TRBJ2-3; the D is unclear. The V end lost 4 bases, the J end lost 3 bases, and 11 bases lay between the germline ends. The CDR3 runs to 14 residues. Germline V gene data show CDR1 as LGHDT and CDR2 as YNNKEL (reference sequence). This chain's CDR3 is CASSPAVVTDTQYF. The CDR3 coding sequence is TGTGCCAGCAGCCCCGCGGTGGTGACAGATACGCAGTATTTT.

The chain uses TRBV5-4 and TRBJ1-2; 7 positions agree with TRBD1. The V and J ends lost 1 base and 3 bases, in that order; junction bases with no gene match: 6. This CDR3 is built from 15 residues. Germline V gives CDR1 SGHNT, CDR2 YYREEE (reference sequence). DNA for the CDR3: TGTGCCAGCAGCTTGTACGACAGGGTTGACTATGGCTACACCTTC. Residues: CASSLYDRVDYGYTF.

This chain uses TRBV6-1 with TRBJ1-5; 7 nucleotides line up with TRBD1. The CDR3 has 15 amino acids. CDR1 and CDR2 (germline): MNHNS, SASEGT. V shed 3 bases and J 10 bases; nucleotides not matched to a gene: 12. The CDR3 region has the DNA TGTGCCAGCAGTGAGAACCGGGACAGATTCGAACCCCAGCATTTT. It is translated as CASSENRDRFEPQHF.

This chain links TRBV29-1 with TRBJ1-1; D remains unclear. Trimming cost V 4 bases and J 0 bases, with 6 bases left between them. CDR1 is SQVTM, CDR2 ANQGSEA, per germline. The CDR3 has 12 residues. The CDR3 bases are TGCAGCGTTGGAGGTTTGAACACTGAAGCTTTCTTT. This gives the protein CSVGGLNTEAFF.

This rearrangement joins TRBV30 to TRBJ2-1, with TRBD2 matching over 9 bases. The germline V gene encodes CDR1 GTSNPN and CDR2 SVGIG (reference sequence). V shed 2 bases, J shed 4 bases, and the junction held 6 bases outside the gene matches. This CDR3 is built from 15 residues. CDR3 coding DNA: TGTGCCTGGAGTCACGGGACTAGCAGTTACAATGAGCAGTTCTTC. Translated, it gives CAWSHGTSSYNEQFF.

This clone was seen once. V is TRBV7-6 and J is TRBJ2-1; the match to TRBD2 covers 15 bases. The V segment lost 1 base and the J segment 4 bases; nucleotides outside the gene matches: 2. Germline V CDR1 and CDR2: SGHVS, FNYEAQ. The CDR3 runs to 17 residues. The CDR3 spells CASSLGGLAGGYNEQFF. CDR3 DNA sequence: TGTGCCAGCAGCTTAGGGGGACTAGCGGGAGGATACAATGAGCAGTTCTTC.

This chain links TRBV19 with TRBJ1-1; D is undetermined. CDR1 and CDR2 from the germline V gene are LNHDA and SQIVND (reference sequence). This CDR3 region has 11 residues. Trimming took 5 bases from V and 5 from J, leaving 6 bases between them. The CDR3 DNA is TGTGCCAGTAGTTTCCAGACTGAAGCTTTCTTT. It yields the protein CASSFQTEAFF. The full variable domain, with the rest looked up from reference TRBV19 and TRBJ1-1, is DGGITQSPKYLFRKEGQNVTLSCEQNLNHDAMYWYRQDPGQGLRLIYYSQIVNDFQKGDIAEGYSVSREKKESFPLTVTSAQKNPTAFYLCASSFQTEAFFGQGTRLTVV.

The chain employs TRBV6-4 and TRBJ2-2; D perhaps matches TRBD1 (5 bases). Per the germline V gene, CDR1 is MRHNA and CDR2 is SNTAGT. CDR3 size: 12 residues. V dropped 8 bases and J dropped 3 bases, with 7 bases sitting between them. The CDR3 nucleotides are TGTGCCAGCGAAGGGGACACCGGGGAGCTGTTTTTT. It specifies CASEGDTGELFF.